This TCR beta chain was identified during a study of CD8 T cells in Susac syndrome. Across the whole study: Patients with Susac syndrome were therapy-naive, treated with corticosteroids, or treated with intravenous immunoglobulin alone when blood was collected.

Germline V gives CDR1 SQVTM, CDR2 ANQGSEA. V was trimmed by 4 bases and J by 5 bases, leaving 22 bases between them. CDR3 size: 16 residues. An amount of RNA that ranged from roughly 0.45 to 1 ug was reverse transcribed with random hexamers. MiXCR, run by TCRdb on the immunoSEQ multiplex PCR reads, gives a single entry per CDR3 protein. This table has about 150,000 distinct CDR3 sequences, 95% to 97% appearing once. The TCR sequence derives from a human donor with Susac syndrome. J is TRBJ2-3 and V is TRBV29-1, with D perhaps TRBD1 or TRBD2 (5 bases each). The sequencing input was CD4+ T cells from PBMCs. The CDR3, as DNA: TGCAGCGTTGCCTTATCGACTGTTTTTGGGGGAGATACGCAGTATTTT. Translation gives CSVALSTVFGGDTQYF.